This T cell receptor beta chain stems from a study of T cells expressing NK-cell markers (dated by TCRdb to the early 2020s). Regarding the study in general: Three sorted T-cell subsets (CD3+CD56+NKG2C+, CD3+CD56+NKG2C- and CD3+CD56-NKG2C+) from seven to nine donors had their TCR beta-chain repertoires profiled. Of the eight sequenced donors, seven were found to be HCMV-seropositive and one was found to be HCMV-seronegative. All eight donors whose samples were sequenced were randomly selected healthy volunteers, three of them men and five women. The libraries were sequenced on Illumina HiSeq 2000/2500, MiSeq or NextSeq, producing 2 x 150 bp reads. Results the study describes overall, beyond this receptor: It remained unclear whether the expanded NKG2C-expressing T cell clones were specific for HCMV antigens. For several donors, the dominant CD3+CD56+NKG2C+ clonotypes were among the top 10 CD8+ clonotypes and accounted for about 1.0-7.5% of CD8+ T cells. Those dominant clonotypes were again the most abundant among CD3+CD56-NKG2C+ cells in a few donors, at roughly 25-60.1%.

To determine HCMV serostatus, a commercial ELISA kit was used to detect HCMV-specific IgG in serum. Ficoll density gradient centrifugation was used to isolate peripheral blood mononuclear cells from blood. Taken from cysteine to phenylalanine, the CDR3 has 16 residues. DNA for this receptor is not on file. The germline V gene gives CDR1 as MGHRA and CDR2 as YSYEKL. A note on this clonotype: Its recognized antigen is unknown.

The sequencer listed for this sample is Illumina HiSeq 2000. The TCR beta cDNA libraries were made using 5'RACE template switching, a step that added both a universal primer site and unique molecular identifiers. cDNA synthesis was primed from the TCR beta constant segment, followed by two successive PCR amplification steps. From the authors' description of their analysis: MIGEC handled demultiplexing of the reads and grouping by UMI, while MiTCR was used to assemble and quantify clonotypes. To exclude erroneous sequences, any TCR cDNA sequence not supported by at least two reads was discarded. The tcR package was used for downstream repertoire analysis, with clonotypes matched between fractions based on CDR3 nucleotide sequence plus V segment. Antigen specificity was annotated against VDJdb with VDJmatch, allowing one amino acid substitution in CDR3. TCRdb reprocessed the reads; each CDR3 protein sequence makes one entry, and DNA is unavailable. For this entry, the V and J calls and clone size follow TCRdb and not the study's own pipeline. This sample's table has entries for about 460,000 distinct CDR3 sequences. 1.4% of the sample comes from the top ten.

The chain was built from TRBV4-1 and TRBJ1-1; the TRBD1 assignment by TCRdb is unverifiable without DNA. This sequence originates from a woman in her forties or fifties in good health. Donor details come from another sample of the same person, matched by shared clones. The sample was blood T cells: a sorted CD56 or NKG2C T cell subset, CD4+ or CD8+ T cells, or bulk PBMC T cells (not recorded which). Here the CDR3 is given as CASSQDWQGQGTEAFF.